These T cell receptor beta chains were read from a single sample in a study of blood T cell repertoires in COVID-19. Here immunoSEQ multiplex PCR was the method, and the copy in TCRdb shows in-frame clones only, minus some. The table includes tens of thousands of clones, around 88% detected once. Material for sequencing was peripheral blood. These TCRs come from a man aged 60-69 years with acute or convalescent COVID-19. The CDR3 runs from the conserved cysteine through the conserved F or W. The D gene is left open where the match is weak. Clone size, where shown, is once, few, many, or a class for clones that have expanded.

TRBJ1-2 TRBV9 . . CASSVDSFYGYTF TGTGCCAGCAGCGTAGATTCCTTCTATGGCTACACCTTC
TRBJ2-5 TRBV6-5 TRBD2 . CASSLTLAGRETQYF TGTGCCAGCAGTCTGACTCTAGCGGGGAGGGAGACCCAGTACTTC
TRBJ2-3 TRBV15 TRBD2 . CATSRDTGTSGTRDTQYF TGTGCCACCAGCAGAGATACCGGAACTAGCGGGACTAGGGATACGCAGTATTTT
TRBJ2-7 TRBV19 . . CASSIGDATYEQYF TGTGCCAGTAGTATCGGAGATGCGACCTACGAGCAGTACTTC
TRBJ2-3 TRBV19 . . CASSIRRTTRSTDTQYF TGTGCCAGTAGTATACGCCGGACTACACGTAGCACAGATACGCAGTATTTT
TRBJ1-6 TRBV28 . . CASTSLQGSPLHF TGTGCCAGCACATCCCTCCAGGGATCACCCCTCCACTTT
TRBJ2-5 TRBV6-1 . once CASSDAGRGETQYF TGTGCCAGCAGTGATGCCGGCAGGGGAGAGACCCAGTACTTC
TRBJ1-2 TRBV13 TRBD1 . CASSFWTGGVYGYTF TGTGCCAGCAGCTTTTGGACAGGGGGCGTCTATGGCTACACCTTC
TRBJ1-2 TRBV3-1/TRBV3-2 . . CASSLGQNYGYTF TGTGCCAGCAGCCTAGGACAGAACTATGGCTACACCTTC
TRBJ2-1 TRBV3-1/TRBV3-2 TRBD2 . CASSIRTSGPYNEQFF TGTGCCAGCAGCATCCGGACTAGCGGGCCTTACAATGAGCAGTTCTTC
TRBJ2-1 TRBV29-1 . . CSVEEGSGQEQFF TGCAGCGTTGAAGAAGGGTCAGGACAGGAGCAGTTCTTC
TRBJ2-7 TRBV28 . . CASSFLTGQPVGSYEQYF TGTGCCAGCAGTTTCCTCACTGGACAGCCGGTAGGCTCCTACGAGCAGTACTTC
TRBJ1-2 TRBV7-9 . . CASSSDTRGGYTF TGTGCCAGCAGCAGCGATACTCGGGGGGGCTACACCTTC
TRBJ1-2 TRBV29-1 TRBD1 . CSVDGQGAFGYTF TGCAGCGTGGACGGACAGGGGGCATTTGGCTACACCTTC
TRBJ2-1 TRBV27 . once CASSTFQGTYNEQFF TGTGCCAGCAGTACCTTTCAGGGAACCTACAATGAGCAGTTCTTC
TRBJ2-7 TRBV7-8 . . CASSLDSDYEQYF TGTGCCAGCAGCTTAGATTCAGACTACGAGCAGTACTTC
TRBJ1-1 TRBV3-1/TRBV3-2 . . CASRPRGNTEAFF TGTGCCAGCAGGCCTAGGGGGAACACTGAAGCTTTCTTT